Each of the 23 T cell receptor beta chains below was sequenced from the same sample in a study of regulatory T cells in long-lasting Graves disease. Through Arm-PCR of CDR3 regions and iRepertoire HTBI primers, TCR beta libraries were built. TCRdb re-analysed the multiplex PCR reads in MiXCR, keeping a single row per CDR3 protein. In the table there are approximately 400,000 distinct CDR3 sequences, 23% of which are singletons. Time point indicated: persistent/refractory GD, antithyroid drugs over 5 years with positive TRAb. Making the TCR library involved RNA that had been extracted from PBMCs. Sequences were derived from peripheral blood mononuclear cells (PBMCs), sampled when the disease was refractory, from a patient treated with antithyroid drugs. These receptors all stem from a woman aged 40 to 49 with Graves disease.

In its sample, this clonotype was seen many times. This CDR3 is CASSHPFGLAGESNIQYF. The CDR3 nucleotides read TGTGCCAGCAGCCACCCCTTTGGGCTAGCGGGAGAGTCGAACATTCAGTACTTC. The V and J genes are TRBV11-2 and TRBJ2-4; 10 nucleotides match TRBD2. This CDR3 comprises 18 residues. CDR1 and CDR2 from the germline V gene are SGHAT and FQNNGV. V lost 5 bases and J lost 7; bases outside the gene matches: 17.

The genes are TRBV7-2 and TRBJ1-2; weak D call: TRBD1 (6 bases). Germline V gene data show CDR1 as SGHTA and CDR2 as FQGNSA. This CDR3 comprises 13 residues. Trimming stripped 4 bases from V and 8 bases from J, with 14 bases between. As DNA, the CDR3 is TGTGCCAGCAGCTCAAGGGCAGGGGTCGGCTACACCTTC. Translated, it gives CASSSRAGVGYTF.

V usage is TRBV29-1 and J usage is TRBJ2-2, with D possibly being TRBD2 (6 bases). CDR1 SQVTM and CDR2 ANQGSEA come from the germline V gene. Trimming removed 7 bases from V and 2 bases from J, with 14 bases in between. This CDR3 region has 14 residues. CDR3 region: CSASGLPNTGELFF. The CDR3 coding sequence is TGCAGCGCCTCGGGACTTCCAAACACCGGGGAGCTGTTTTTT.

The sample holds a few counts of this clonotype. CDR3 protein: CASSGGLAPYEQYF. For the CDR3, the DNA is TGCGCCAGCAGCGGCGGACTAGCTCCCTACGAGCAGTACTTC. The chain employs TRBV5-1 and TRBJ2-7; 8 bases line up with TRBD2. J was trimmed by 2 bases and V by 4 bases; bases with no gene match: 5. The CDR3 runs to 14 residues. CDR1 and CDR2 from the germline V gene are SGHRS and YFSETQ. The full variable domain, completed using reference TRBV5-1 and TRBJ2-7, is KAGVTQTPRYLIKTRGQQVTLSCSPISGHRSVSWYQQTPGQGLQFLFEYFSETQRNKGNFPGRFSGRQFSNSRSEMNVSTLELGDSALYLCASSGGLAPYEQYFGPGTRLTVT.

The CDR3 bases are TGCAGTGCTAGTCGGCAAGAGACCCAGTACTTC. Protein product: CSASRQETQYF. V gene TRBV20-1 combines with J gene TRBJ2-5, with unresolved D. The CDR3 covers 11 residues. The V and J ends lost 3 bases and 2 bases respectively, with 4 bases between them. CDR1 and CDR2 from the germline V gene are DFQATT and SNEGSKA (reference sequence).

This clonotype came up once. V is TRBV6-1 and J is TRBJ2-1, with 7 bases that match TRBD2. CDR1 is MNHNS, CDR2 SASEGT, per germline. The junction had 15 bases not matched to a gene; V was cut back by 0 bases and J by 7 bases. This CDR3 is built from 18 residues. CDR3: CASSEAAAGVTKGNEQFF. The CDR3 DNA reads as TGTGCCAGCAGTGAAGCGGCGGCGGGAGTAACCAAGGGGAATGAGCAGTTCTTC.

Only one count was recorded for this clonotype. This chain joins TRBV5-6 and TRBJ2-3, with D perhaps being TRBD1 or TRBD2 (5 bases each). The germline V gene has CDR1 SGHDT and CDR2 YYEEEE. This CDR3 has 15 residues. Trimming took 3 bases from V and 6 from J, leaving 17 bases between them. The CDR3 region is CASSSEGRSFDTQYF. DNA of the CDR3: TGTGCCAGCAGCTCCGAGGGACGGAGCTTCGATACGCAGTATTTT.

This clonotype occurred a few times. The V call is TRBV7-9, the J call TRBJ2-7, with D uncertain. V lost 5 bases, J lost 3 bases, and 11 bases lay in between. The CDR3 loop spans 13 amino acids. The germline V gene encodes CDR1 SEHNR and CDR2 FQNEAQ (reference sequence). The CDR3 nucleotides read TGTGCCAGCAGCCCCGCCCCGGACTACGAGCAGTACTTC. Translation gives CASSPAPDYEQYF.

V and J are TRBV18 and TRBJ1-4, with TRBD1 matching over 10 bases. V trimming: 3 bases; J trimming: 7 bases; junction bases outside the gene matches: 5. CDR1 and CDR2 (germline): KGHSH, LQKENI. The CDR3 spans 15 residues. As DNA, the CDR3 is TGTGCCAGCTCACCCCCGACAGGGGGCATTGAAAAACTGTTTTTT. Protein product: CASSPPTGGIEKLFF.

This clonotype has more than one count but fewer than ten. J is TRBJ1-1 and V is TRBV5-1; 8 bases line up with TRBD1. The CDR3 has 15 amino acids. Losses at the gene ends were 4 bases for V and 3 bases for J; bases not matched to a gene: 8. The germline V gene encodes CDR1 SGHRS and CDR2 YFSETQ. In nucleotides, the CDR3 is TGCGCCAGCAGCCTACTGGACAGGGAATACACTGAAGCTTTCTTT. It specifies CASSLLDREYTEAFF.

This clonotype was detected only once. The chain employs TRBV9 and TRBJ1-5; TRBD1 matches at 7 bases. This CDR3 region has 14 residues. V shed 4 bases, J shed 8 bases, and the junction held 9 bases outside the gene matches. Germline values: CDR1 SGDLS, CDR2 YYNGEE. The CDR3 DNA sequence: TGTGCCAGCAGCTCTCGACAGGGTATAGAGCCCCAGCATTTT. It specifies CASSSRQGIEPQHF.

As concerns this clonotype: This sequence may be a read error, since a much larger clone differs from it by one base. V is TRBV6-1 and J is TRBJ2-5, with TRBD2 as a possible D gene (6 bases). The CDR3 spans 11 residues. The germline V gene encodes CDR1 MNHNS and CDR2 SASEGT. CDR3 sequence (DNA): TGTGCCAGCGTAAATCGGGAGACCCAGTGCTTC. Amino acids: CASVNRETQCF.

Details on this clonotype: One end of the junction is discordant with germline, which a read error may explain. Written as DNA, the CDR3 is TGTGTCAGCAGTGCCCCGACAGGGGTCACGAAGACCCAGTACTTC. Translation gives CVSSAPTGVTKTQYF. The chain uses TRBV25-1 and TRBJ2-5, with 8 bases lining up with TRBD1. CDR3 length: 15 amino acids. The V gene's germline CDR1 is MGHDK and CDR2 SYGVNS. Complete variable domain (other parts from reference TRBV25-1 and TRBJ2-5): EADIYQTPRYLVIGTGKKITLECSQTMGHDKMYWYQQDPGMELHLIHYSYGVNSTEKGDLSSESTVSRIRTEHFPLTLESARPSHTSQYLCVSSAPTGVTKTQYFGPGTRLLVL.

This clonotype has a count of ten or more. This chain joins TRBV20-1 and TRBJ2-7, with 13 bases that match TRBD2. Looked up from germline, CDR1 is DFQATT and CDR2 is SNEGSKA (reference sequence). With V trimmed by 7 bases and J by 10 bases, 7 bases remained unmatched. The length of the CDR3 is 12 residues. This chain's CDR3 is CSGPGLAGHQYF. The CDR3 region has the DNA TGCAGTGGCCCGGGACTAGCGGGACACCAGTACTTC.

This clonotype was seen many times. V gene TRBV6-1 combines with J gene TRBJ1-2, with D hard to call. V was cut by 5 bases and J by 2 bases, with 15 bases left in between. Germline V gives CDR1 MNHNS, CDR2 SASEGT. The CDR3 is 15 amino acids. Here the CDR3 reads CASSQDRGLNYGYTF. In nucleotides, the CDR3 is TGTGCCAGCAGTCAAGACCGCGGACTGAACTATGGCTACACCTTC.

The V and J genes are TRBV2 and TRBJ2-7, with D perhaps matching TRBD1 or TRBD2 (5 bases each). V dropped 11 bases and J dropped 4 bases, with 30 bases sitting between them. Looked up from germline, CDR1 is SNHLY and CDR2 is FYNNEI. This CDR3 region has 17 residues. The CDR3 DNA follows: TGTGCCGCCGAGACCGGGACCAGGGAAGGGCGGGTTTACGAGCAGTACTTC. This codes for CAAETGTREGRVYEQYF.

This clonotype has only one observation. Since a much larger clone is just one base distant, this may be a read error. The CDR3 DNA follows: TGTGCCAGCAGCTTGGCGGCAGGCCAAGAGACCCGGTACTTC. This gives the protein CASSLAAGQETRYF. This chain joins TRBV5-5 and TRBJ2-5, with no clear D. The CDR3 extends over 14 amino acids. Germline CDR1 reads SGHKS; CDR2 reads YYEKEE (reference sequence). Supplemented by reference TRBV5-5 and TRBJ2-5, the full variable domain reads DAGVTQSPTHLIKTRGQQVTLRCSPISGHKSVSWYQQVLGQGPQFIFQYYEKEERGRGNFPDRFSARQFPNYSSELNVNALLLGDSALYLCASSLAAGQETRYFGPGTRLLVL.

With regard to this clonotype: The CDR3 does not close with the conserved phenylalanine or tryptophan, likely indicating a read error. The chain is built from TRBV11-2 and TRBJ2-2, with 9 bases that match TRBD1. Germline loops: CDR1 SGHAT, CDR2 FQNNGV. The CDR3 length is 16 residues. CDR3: CARSPRQGANTGELFS. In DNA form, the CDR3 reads TGTGCCCGCAGCCCGCGACAGGGGGCGAACACCGGGGAGCTGTTTTCT.

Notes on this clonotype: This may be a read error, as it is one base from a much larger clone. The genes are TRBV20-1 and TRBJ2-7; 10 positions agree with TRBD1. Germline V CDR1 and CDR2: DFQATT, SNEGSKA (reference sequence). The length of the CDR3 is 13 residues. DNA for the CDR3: TGCAGTGCGGGAGGACAGGGGGTCTACGAGCAGCACTTC. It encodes CSAGGQGVYEQHF.

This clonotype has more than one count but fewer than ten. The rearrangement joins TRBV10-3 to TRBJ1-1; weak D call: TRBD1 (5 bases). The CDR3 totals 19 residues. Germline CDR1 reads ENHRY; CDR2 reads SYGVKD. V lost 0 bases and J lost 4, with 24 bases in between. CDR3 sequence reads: CAISESYILRRGEGTEAFF. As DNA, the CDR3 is TGTGCCATCAGTGAGTCCTACATCCTCAGACGGGGGGAGGGCACTGAAGCTTTCTTT.

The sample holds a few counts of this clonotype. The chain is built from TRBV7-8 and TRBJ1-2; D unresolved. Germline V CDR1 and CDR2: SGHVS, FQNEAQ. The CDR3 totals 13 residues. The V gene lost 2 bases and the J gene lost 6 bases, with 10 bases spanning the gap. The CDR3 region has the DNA TGTGCCAGCAGCTTACCAGCAGCCGATGGCTACACCTTC. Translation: CASSLPAADGYTF.

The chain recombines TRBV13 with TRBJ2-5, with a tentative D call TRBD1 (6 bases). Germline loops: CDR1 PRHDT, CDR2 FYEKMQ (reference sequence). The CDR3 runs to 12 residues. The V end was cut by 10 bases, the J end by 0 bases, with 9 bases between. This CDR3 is CATQGYQETQYF. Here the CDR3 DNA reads TGTGCCACCCAGGGGTACCAAGAGACCCAGTACTTC.

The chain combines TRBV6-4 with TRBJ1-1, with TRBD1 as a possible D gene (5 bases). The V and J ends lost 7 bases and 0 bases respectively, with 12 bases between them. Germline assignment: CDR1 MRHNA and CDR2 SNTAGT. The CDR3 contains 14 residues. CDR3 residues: CASMVGTVNTEAFF. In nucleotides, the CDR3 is TGTGCCAGCATGGTAGGGACGGTGAACACTGAAGCTTTCTTT.